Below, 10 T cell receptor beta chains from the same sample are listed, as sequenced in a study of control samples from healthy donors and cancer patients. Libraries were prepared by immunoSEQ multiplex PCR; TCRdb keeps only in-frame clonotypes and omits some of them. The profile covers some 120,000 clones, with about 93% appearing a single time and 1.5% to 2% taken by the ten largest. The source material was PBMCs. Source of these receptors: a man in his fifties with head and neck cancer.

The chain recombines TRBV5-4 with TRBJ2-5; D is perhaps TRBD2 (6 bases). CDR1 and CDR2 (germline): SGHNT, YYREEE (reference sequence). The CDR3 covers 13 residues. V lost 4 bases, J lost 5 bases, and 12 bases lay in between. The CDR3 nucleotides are TGTGCCAGCAGCCGGGGGTTTTTGGAGACCCAGTACTTC. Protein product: CASSRGFLETQYF.

The CDR3: CASSPSGSGGGEQYF. CDR3 bases: TGCGCCAGCAGCCCCTCAGGTAGCGGGGGAGGGGAGCAGTACTTC. This sequence joins TRBV4-3 and TRBJ2-7; 9 bases agree with TRBD2. Germline V lookup: CDR1 LGHNA, CDR2 YSLEER. Germline trimming cut 4 bases from V and 7 bases from J; bases unmatched to any gene: 11. There are 15 residues in the CDR3.

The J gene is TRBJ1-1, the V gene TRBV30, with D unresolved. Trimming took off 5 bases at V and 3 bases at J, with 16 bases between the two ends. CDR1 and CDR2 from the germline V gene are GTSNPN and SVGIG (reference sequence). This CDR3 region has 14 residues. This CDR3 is CAWGSLMGYTEAFF. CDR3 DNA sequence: TGTGCCTGGGGGTCCCTTATGGGGTACACTGAAGCTTTCTTT. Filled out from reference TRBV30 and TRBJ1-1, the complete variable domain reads SQTIHQWPATLVQPVGSPLSLECTVEGTSNPNLYWYRQAAGRGLQLLFYSVGIGQISSEVPQNLSASRPQDRQFILSSKKLLLSDSGFYLCAWGSLMGYTEAFFGQGTRLTVV.

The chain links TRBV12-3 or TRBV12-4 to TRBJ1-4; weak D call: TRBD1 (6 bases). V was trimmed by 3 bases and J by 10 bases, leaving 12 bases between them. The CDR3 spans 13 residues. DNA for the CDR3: TGTGCCAGCAGTTTGGGGGGCGACGGAAAACTGTTTTTT. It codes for CASSLGGDGKLFF.

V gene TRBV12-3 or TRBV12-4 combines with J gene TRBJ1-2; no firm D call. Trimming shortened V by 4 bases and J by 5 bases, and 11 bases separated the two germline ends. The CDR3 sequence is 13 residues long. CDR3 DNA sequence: TGTGCCAGCAGTTCCACAGAAAGTTATGGCTACACCTTC. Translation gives CASSSTESYGYTF.

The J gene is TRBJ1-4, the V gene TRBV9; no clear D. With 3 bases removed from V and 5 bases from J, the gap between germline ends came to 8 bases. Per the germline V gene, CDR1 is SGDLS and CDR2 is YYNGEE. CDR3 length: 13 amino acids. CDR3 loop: CASSGAPNEKLFF. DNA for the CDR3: TGTGCCAGCAGCGGGGCACCGAATGAAAAACTGTTTTTT.

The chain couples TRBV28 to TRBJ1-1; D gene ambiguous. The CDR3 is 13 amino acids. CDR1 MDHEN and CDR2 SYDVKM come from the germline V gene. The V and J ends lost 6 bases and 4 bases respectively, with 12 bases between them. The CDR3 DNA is TGTGCCAGCAGGGCAGATAGGGTCACTGAAGCTTTCTTT. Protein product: CASRADRVTEAFF.

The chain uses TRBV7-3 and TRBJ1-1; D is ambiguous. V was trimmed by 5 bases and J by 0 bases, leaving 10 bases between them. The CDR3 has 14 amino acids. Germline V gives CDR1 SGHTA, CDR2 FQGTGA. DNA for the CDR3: TGTGCCAGCAGCCTCGGGGTCATGAACACTGAAGCTTTCTTT. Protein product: CASSLGVMNTEAFF.

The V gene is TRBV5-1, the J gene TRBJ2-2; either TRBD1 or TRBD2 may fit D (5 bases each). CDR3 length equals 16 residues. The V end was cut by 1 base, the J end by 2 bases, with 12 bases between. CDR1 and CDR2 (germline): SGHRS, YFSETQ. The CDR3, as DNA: TGCGCCAGCAGCTTGAATAGGGGAGCAAACACCGGGGAGCTGTTTTTT. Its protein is CASSLNRGANTGELFF.

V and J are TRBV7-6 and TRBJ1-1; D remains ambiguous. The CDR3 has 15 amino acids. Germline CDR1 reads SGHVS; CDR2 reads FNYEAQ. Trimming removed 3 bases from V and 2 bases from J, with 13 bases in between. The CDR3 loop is CASSFDPGLNTEAFF. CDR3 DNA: TGTGCCAGCAGCTTTGACCCGGGGTTAAACACTGAAGCTTTCTTT.